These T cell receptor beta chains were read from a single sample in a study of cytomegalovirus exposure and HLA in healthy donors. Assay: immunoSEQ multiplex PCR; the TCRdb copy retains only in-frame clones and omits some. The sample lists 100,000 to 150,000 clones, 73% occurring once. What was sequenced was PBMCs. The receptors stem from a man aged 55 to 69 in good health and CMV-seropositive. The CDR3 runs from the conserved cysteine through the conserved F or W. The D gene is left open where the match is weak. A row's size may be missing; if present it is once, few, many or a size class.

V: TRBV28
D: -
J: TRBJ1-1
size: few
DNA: TGTGCCAGCAGTTCTACAGGGTTTGAAGCTTTCTTT
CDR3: CASSSTGFEAFF

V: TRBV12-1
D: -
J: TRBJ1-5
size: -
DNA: TGTGCCAGCAGCCGTTTGGGACAGGGGGATAGCAATCAGCCCCAGCATTTT
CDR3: CASSRLGQGDSNQPQHF

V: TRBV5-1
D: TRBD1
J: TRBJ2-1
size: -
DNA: TGCGCCAGCAGCTTCACCGGGACAGGGGATGAGCAGTTCTTC
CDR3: CASSFTGTGDEQFF

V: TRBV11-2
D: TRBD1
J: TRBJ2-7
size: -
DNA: TGTGCCAGCAGCGGTCCCGGGACAGGTGCAACCTACGAGCAGTACTTC
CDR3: CASSGPGTGATYEQYF

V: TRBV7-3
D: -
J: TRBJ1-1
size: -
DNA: TGTGCCAGCAGCTTAAGTGGTGGGAGTGTAGAGGCTTTCTTT
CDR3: CASSLSGGSVEAFF

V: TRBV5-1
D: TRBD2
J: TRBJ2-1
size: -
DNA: TGCGCCAGCAGCTTGGATAGCGGGGGGCCCGGTGAGCAGTTCTTC
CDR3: CASSLDSGGPGEQFF

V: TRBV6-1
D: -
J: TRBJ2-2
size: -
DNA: TGTGCCAGCAAGAGGGTAGAAGGCGGGGAGCTGTTTTTT
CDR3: CASKRVEGGELFF

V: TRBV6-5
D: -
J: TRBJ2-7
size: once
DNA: TGTGCCAGCAGACCTCCCGGGACCTACGAGCAGTACTTC
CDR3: CASRPPGTYEQYF

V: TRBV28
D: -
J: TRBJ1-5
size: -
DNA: TGTGCCAGCAGTTTGGAAGCGACCTCTTTCAGACCGGGGGGACTTAGCAATCAGCCCCAGCATTTT
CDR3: CASSLEATSFRPGGLSNQPQHF

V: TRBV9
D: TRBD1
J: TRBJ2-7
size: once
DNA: TGTGCCAGCAGCGTAGACGGGTCTGGGACAGCAATCTACTTC
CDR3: CASSVDGSGTAIYF

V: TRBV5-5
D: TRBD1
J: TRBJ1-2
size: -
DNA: TGTGCCAGCGAGGAAACAGGGGCAGGAGGCTACACCTTC
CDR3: CASEETGAGGYTF

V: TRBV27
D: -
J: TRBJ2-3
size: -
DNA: TGTGCCAGCAGTGCGTTTACCGGGGTGACAGATACGCAGTATTTT
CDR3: CASSAFTGVTDTQYF

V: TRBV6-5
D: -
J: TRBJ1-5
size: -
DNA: TGTGCCAGCAGTTTTTCACAGGGAAACGGACAGCCCCAGCATTTT
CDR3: CASSFSQGNGQPQHF

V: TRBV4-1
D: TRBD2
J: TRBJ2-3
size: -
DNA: TGCGCCAGCAGCCAAGATCTCACTAGCGGGGTCACAGATACGCAGTATTTT
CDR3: CASSQDLTSGVTDTQYF

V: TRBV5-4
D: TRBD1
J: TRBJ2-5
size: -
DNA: TGTGCCAGCAGCTGGACAGGGCAAGAGACCCAGTACTTC
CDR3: CASSWTGQETQYF

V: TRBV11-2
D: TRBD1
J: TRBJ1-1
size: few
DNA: TGTGCCAGCAGCTTAAGGGACAGGGTCGGGTACAACACTGAAGCTTTCTTT
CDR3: CASSLRDRVGYNTEAFF

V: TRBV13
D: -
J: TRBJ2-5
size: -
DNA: TGTGCCAGCAGCCCACGAACCGGTAGCGAGACCCAGTACTTC
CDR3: CASSPRTGSETQYF

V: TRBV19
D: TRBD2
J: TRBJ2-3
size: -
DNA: TGTGCCAGTAGTGCGGGGGGGGAGGATACGCAGTATTTT
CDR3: CASSAGGEDTQYF

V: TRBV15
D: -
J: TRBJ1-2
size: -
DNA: TGTGCCACCAGCAGAGATCGGTCCGCCGGTGGCTACACCTTC
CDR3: CATSRDRSAGGYTF

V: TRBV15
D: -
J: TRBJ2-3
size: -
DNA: TGTGCCACCAGCACCCTGGCGGGGGCCACAGATACGCAGTATTTT
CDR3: CATSTLAGATDTQYF

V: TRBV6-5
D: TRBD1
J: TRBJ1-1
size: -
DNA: TGTGCCAGCAGGACAGGGATGAGCACTGAAGCTTTCTTT
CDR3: CASRTGMSTEAFF

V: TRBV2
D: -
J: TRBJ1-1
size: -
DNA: TGTGCCAGCAGGGTGGGGGGGGGCACTGAAGCTTTCTTT
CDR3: CASRVGGGTEAFF

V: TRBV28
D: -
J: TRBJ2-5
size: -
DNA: TGTGCCAGCTCAGAGGGAAGCGAGACCCAGTACTTC
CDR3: CASSEGSETQYF

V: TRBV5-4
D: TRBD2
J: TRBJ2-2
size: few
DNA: TGTGCCAGCAGCGGGACGGGGGGGAGCACCGGGGAGCTGTTTTTT
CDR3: CASSGTGGSTGELFF

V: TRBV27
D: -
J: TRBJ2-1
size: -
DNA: TGTGCCAGCAGTGCTCCCCACAGGGTCAATGAGCAGTTCTTC
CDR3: CASSAPHRVNEQFF

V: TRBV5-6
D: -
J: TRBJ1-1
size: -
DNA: TGTGCCAGCAACAAAGGGGTCTTGATGGGGGCCACTGAAGCTTTCTTT
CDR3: CASNKGVLMGATEAFF

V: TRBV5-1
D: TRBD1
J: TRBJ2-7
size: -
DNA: TGCGCCAGCAGCCCTGGGGCGACAGGGGGCTCCTACGAGCAGTACTTC
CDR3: CASSPGATGGSYEQYF

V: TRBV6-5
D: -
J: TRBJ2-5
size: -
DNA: TGTGCCAGCAAACAGACAGGACAAGAGACCCAGTACTTC
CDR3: CASKQTGQETQYF

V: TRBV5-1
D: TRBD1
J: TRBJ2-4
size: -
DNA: TGCGCCAGCAGCCCGGACAGGGCACAGCTAGCCAAAAACATTCAGTACTTC
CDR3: CASSPDRAQLAKNIQYF

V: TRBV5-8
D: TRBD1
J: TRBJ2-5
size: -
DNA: TGTGCCAGCAGCTTGAAGTCAGGGGGCGAGACCCAGTACTTC
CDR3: CASSLKSGGETQYF

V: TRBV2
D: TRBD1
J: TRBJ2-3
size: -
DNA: TGTGCCAGCACCGAACAGGGGAATGGGGATACGCAGTATTTT
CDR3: CASTEQGNGDTQYF

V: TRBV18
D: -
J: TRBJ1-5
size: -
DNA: TGTGCCAGCTCACCATCAGGGAACCAGCCCCAGCATTTT
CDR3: CASSPSGNQPQHF

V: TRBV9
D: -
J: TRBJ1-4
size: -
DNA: TGTGCCAGCAGCGCCCGATCCCGGGATAGGGAAAAACTGTTTTTT
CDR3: CASSARSRDREKLFF

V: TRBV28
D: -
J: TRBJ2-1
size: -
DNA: TGTGCCAGCAGTTTATGGCAAGGGGGTTACAATGAGCAGTTCTTC
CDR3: CASSLWQGGYNEQFF

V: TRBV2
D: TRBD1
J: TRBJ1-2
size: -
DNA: TGTGCCAGCAGTGAGTCCGGGACAGTGATTAACTATGGCTACACCTTC
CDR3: CASSESGTVINYGYTF

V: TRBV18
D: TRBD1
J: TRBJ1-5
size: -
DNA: TGTGCCAGCTCACGGGACAGGGGAGGACAGCCCCAGCATTTT
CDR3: CASSRDRGGQPQHF

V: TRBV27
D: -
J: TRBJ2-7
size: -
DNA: TGTGCCAGCAGTGTGGTTTCCGGGACTCCGGCCTACGAGCAGTACTTC
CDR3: CASSVVSGTPAYEQYF

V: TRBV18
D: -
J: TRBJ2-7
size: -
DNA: TGTGCCAGCTCACCACCCTCCCCCAGGGGCTCCTACGAGCAGTACTTC
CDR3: CASSPPSPRGSYEQYF

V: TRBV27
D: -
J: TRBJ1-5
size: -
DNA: TGTGCCAGCAGTTTATCGATAGCAGGGTCGGAGCAGCCCCAGCATTTT
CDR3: CASSLSIAGSEQPQHF

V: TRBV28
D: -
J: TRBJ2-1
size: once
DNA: TGTGCCAGCAGTTTTCGGGGATTAGTCAATGAGCAGTTCTTC
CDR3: CASSFRGLVNEQFF

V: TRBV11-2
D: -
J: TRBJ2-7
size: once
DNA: TGTGCCAGCAGCCCGAATCGGGTCAGCTCCTACGAGCAGTACTTC
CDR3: CASSPNRVSSYEQYF

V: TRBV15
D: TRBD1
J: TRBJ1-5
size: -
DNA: TGTGCCACCAGCAGGAAAGGGACAGAGCATTTT
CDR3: CATSRKGTEHF

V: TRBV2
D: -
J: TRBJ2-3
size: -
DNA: TGTGCCAGCAGTCAACAAATGACAGGGGAGGGAACAGATACGCAGTATTTT
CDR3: CASSQQMTGEGTDTQYF

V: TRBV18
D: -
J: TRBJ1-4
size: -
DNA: TGTGCCAGCTCACCCGTGACAACCCTTGGGGAAAAACTGTTTTTT
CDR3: CASSPVTTLGEKLFF

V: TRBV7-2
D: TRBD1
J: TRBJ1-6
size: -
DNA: TGTGCCAGCAGTTTTATGGGACAGTCAAATTCACCCCTCCACTTT
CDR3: CASSFMGQSNSPLHF

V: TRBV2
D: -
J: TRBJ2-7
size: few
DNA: TGTGCCAGCAGTGACCAGGGATCCTTCTACGAGCAGTACTTC
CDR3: CASSDQGSFYEQYF

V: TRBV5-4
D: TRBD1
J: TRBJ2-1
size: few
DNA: TGTGCCAGCAGCCCCATGGTCGGACAGGTCAATGAGCAGTTCTTC
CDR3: CASSPMVGQVNEQFF

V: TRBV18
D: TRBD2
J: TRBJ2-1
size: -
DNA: TGTGCCAGCTCACCACCAGCTAGCGGGGGGGATGGTGAGCAGTTCTTC
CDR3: CASSPPASGGDGEQFF

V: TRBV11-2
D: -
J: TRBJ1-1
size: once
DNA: TGTGCCAGCAGCTTAGCCGGCGGGAGAACTGAAGCTTTCTTT
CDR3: CASSLAGGRTEAFF

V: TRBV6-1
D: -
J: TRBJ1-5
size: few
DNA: TGTGCCACCTCGCAGGGGTTGGGTCAGCCCCAGCATTTT
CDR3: CATSQGLGQPQHF